In its sample, the clone carrying this TCR beta chain was seen a few times. This sample was taken from a study of regulatory T cells in long-lasting Graves disease. Study-wide context: Persistent cases were those of Graves' disease that involved over 5 years of antithyroid drugs with positive TSH receptor antibodies.

Documented time point: persistent/refractory GD, antithyroid drugs over 5 years with positive TRAb. RNA extracted from PBMCs served as the sequencing template. Researchers made TCR beta libraries by using iRepertoire HTBI primers and running Arm-PCR on CDR3 regions. TCRdb analysed the multiplex PCR reads with MiXCR anew, one entry per CDR3 protein. The data show 360,000 or so distinct CDR3 sequences, around 23% seen once. The CDR3 loop spans 16 amino acids. The ends were cut back, 7 bases at V and 5 bases at J, with 22 bases in the middle. The germline V gene has CDR1 SNHLY and CDR2 FYNNEI. The source is a woman in her thirties or forties with Graves disease. The input for sequencing was peripheral blood mononuclear cells (PBMCs), taken when the disease was refractory, from a patient treated with antithyroid drugs. The chain links TRBV2 to TRBJ2-3, with a possible D match to TRBD2 (6 bases). Here the CDR3 DNA reads TGTGCCAGCACCCCAATCGGGAGCGGACGGGGAGATACGCAGTATTTT. Translated, it gives CASTPIGSGRGDTQYF.